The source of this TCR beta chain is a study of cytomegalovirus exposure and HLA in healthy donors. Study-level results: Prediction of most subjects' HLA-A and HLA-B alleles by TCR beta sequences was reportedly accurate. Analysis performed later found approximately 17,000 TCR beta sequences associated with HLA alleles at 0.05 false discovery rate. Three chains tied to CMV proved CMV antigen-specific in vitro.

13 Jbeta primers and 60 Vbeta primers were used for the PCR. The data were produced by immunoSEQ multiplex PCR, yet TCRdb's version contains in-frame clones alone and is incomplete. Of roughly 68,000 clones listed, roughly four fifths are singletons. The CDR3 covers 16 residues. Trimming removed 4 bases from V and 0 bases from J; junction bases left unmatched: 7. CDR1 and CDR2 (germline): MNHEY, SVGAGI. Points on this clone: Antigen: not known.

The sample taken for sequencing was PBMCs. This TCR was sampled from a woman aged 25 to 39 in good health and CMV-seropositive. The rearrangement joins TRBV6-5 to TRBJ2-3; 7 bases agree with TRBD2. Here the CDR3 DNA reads TGTGCCAGCAGTTTCCAGCGGGGTGATAGCACAGATACGCAGTATTTT. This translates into CASSFQRGDSTDTQYF.